Ten or more counts support the clone carrying this TCR beta chain. This CDR3 contains 11 residues. Germline V lookup: CDR1 MNHNY, CDR2 SVGAGI (reference sequence). V was pared by 8 bases and J by 6 bases, with 3 bases of the junction left unmatched. This specimen belongs to a study of early T cells in non-severe SARS-CoV-2 infection. MiXCR was run by TCRdb on the 5' RACE reads, yielding one entry per CDR3 protein. This table has more than 60,000 distinct CDR3 sequences, about 13% appearing once. The origin of this receptor is an adult who was a healthcare worker with PCR-confirmed SARS-CoV-2 infection or an uninfected control (not recorded which). Sequencing was performed on whole blood. The chain has TRBV6-6 and TRBJ1-1; 7 bases line up with TRBD1. For the CDR3, the DNA is TGTGCCAGCTTTGGACAGGCTGAAGCTTTCTTT. It is translated as CASFGQAEAFF.